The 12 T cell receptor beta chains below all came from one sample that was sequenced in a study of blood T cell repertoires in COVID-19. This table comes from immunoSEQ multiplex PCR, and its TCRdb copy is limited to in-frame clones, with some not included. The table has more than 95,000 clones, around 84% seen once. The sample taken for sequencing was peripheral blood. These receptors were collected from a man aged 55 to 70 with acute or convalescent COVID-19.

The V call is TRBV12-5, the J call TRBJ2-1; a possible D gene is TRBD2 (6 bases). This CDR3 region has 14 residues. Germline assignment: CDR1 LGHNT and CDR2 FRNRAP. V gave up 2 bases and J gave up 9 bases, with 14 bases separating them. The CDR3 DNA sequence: TGTGCTAGTGGTTTGATGGGGGGTCTCGGTGAGCAGTTCTTC. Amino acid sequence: CASGLMGGLGEQFF.

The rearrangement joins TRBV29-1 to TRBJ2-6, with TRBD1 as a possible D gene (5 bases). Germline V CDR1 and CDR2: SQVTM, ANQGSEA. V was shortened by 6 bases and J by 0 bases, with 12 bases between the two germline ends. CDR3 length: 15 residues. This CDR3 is CSVKKGVSGANVLTF. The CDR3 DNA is TGCAGCGTAAAGAAAGGGGTCTCTGGGGCCAACGTCCTGACTTTC.

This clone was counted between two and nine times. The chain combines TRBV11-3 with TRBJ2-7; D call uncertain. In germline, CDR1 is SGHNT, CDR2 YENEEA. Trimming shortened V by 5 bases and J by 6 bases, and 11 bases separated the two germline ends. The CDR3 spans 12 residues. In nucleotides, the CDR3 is TGTGCCAGCAGCCCCGGTGGTCTCGAGCAGTACGTC. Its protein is CASSPGGLEQYV.

CDR3 DNA: TGTGCCAGCACCTATGGGGGCACTAGGCGGTTCTTC. It is translated as CASTYGGTRRFF. The genes are TRBV12-3 or TRBV12-4 and TRBJ2-1; weak D call: TRBD1 (6 bases). Trimming stripped 7 bases from V and 15 bases from J, with 19 bases between. The CDR3 is made up of 12 amino acids.

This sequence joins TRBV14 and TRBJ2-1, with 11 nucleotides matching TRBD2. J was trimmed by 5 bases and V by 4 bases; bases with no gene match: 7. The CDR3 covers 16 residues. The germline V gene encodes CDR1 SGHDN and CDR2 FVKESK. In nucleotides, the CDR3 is TGTGCCAGCAGCCCCCTGGGGACTAGCGGAAACAATGAGCAGTTCTTC. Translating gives CASSPLGTSGNNEQFF.

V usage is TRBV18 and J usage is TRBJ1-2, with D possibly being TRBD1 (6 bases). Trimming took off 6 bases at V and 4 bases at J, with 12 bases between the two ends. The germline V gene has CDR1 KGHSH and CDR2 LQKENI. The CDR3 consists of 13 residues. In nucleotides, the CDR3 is TGTGCCAGCTCCCTCGACAGGCTCTATGGCTACACCTTC. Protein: CASSLDRLYGYTF. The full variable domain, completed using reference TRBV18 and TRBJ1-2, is NAGVMQNPRHLVRRRGQEARLRCSPMKGHSHVYWYRQLPEEGLKFMVYLQKENIIDESGMPKERFSAEFPKEGPSILRIQQVVRGDSAAYFCASSLDRLYGYTFGSGTRLTVV.

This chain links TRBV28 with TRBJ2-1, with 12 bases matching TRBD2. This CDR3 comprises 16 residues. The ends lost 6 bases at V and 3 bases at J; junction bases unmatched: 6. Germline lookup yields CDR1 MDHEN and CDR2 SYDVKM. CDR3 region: CASSPSSGGVYNEQFF. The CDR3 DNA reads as TGTGCCAGCAGCCCTTCTAGCGGGGGGGTCTACAATGAGCAGTTCTTC.

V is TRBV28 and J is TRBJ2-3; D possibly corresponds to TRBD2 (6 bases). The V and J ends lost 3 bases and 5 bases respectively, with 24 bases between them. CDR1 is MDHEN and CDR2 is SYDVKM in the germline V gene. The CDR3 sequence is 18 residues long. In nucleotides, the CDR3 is TGTGCCAGCAGTTTTAATAGCGGCGGGCGGGATTGGGAAGATACGCAGTATTTT. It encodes CASSFNSGGRDWEDTQYF.

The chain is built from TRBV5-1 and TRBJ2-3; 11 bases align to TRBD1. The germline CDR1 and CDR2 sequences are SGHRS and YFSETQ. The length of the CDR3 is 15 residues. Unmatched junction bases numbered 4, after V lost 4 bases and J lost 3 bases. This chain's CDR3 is CASSQGQGVTDTQYF. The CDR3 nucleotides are TGCGCCAGCAGCCAGGGACAGGGGGTTACAGATACGCAGTATTTT.

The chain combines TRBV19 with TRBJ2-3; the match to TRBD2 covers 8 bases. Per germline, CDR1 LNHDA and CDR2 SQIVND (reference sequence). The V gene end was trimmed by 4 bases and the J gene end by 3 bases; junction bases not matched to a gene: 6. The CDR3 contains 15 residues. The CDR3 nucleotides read TGTGCCAGTAGTACCTCGATAGCGGGAACAGATACGCAGTATTTT. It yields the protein CASSTSIAGTDTQYF.

The CDR3 coding sequence is TGTGCCAATTCCAGGTCGAGCGGGAGTTCCTACAATGAGCAGTTCTTC. This sequence encodes CANSRSSGSSYNEQFF. The rearrangement links TRBV7-2 to TRBJ2-1; 8 bases match TRBD2. After removal of 10 bases from V and 1 base from J, the junction contained 12 bases not matched to a gene. There are 16 residues in the CDR3. The germline V gene has CDR1 SGHTA and CDR2 FQGNSA.

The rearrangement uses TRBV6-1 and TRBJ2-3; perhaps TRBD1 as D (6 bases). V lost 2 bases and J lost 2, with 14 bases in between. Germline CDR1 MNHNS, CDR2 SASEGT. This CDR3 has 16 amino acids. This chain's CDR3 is CASSERGNRATDTQYF. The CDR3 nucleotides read TGTGCCAGCAGTGAAAGGGGGAACAGGGCCACAGATACGCAGTATTTT.